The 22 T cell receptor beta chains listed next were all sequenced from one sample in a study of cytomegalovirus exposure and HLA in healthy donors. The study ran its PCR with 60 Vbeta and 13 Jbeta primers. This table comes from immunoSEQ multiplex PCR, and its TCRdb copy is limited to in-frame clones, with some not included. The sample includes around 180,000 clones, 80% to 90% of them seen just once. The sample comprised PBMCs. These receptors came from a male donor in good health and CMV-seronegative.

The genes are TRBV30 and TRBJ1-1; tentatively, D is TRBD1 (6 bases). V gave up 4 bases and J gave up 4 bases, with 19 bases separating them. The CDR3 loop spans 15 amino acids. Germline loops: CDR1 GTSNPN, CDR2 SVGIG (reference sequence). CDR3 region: CAWNPLRGAGTEAFF. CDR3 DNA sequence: TGTGCCTGGAATCCCTTACGGGGGGCGGGCACTGAAGCTTTCTTT.

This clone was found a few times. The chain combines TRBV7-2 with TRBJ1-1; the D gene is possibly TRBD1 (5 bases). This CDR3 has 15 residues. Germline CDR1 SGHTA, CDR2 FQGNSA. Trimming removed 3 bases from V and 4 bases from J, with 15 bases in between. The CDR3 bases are TGTGCCAGCAGCTTCGGGGGGGGAGTAGTCACTGAAGCTTTCTTT. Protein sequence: CASSFGGGVVTEAFF.

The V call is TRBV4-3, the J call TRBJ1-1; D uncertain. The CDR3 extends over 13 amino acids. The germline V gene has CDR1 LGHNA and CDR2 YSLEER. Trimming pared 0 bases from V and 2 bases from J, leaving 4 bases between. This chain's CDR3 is CASSQDPNTEAFF. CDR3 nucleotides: TGCGCCAGCAGCCAAGACCCAAACACTGAAGCTTTCTTT.

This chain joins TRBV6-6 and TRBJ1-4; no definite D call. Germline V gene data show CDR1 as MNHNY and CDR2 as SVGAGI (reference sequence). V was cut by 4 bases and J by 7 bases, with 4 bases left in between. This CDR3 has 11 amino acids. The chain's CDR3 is CASSLAEKLFF. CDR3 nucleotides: TGTGCCAGCAGTTTAGCTGAAAAACTGTTTTTT.

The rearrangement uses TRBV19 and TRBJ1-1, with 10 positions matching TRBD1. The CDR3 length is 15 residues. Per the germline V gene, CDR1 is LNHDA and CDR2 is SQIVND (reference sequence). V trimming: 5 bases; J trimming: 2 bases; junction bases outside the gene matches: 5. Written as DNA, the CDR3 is TGTGCCAGTAGTGTCGTGACAGGGGGCAACACTGAAGCTTTCTTT. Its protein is CASSVVTGGNTEAFF.

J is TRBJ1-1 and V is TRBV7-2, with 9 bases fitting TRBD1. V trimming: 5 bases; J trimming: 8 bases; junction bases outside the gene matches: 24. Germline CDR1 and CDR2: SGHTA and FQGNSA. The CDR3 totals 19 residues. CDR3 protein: CASSATTGTGTGLVFEAFF. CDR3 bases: TGTGCCAGCAGCGCTACGACGGGCACCGGGACAGGGCTTGTTTTCGAAGCTTTCTTT.

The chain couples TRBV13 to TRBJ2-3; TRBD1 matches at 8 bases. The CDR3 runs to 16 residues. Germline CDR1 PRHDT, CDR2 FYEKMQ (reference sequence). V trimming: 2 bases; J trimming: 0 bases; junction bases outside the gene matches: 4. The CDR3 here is CASSLFGDRSTDTQYF. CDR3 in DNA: TGTGCCAGCAGCTTATTTGGGGACAGGAGCACAGATACGCAGTATTTT.

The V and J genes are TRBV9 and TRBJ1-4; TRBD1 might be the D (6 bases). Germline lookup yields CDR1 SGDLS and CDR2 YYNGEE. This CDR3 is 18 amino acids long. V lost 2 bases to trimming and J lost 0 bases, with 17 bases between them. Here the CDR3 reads CASSVRDNIVATNEKLFF. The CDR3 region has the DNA TGTGCCAGCAGCGTCCGGGACAATATAGTTGCAACTAATGAAAAACTGTTTTTT.

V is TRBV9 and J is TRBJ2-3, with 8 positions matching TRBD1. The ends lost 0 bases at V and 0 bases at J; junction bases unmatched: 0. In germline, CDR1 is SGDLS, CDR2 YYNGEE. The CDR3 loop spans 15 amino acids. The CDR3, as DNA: TGTGCCAGCAGCGTAGGGACAGGGAGCACAGATACGCAGTATTTT. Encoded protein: CASSVGTGSTDTQYF. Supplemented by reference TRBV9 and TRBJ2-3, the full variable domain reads DSGVTQTPKHLITATGQRVTLRCSPRSGDLSVYWYQQSLDQGLQFLIQYYNGEERAKGNILERFSAQQFPDLHSELNLSSLELGDSALYFCASSVGTGSTDTQYFGPGTRLTVL.

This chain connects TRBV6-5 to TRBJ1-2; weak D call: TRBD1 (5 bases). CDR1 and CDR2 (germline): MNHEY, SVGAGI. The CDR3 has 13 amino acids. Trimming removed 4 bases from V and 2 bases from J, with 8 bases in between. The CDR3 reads CASSWGRNYGYTF. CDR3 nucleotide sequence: TGTGCCAGCAGTTGGGGCAGGAACTATGGCTACACCTTC.

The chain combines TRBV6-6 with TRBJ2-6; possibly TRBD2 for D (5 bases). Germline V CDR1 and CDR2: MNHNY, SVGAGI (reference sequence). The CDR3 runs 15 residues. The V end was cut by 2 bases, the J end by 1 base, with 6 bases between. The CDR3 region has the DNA TGTGCCAGCAGTTACCCGGGGTCTGGGGCCAACGTCCTGACTTTC. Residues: CASSYPGSGANVLTF.

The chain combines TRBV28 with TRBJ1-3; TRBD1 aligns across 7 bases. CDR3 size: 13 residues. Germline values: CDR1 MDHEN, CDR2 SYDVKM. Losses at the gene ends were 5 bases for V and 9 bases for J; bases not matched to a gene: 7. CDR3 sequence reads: CASSPTGASTIYF. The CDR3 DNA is TGTGCCAGCAGTCCCACAGGGGCTAGCACCATATATTTT. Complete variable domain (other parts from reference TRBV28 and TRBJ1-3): DVKVTQSSRYLVKRTGEKVFLECVQDMDHENMFWYRQDPGLGLRLIYFSYDVKMKEKGDIPEGYSVSREKKERFSLILESASTNQTSMYLCASSPTGASTIYFGEGSWLTVV.

Written as DNA, the CDR3 is TGTGCCAGCAGTTTCGACAGGGCTGAAAAACTGTTTTTT. Its translation: CASSFDRAEKLFF. This chain links TRBV27 with TRBJ1-4; 7 positions agree with TRBD1. CDR1 is MNHEY and CDR2 is SMNVEV in the germline V gene (reference sequence). The CDR3 contains 13 residues. Losses at the gene ends were 3 bases for V and 7 bases for J; bases not matched to a gene: 2.

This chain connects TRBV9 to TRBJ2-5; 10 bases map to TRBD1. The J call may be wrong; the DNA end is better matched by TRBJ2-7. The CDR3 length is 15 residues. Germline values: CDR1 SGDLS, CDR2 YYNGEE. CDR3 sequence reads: CASSVGQGASYEQYF. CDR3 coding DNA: TGTGCCAGCAGCGTAGGACAGGGGGCTTCGTACGAGCAGTACTTC.

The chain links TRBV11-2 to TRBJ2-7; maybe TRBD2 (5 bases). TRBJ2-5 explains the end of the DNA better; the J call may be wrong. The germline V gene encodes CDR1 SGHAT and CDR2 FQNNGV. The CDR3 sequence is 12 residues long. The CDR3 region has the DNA TGTGCCAGCAGCCCGACTAAGTGGACCCAGTACTTC. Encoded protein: CASSPTKWTQYF.

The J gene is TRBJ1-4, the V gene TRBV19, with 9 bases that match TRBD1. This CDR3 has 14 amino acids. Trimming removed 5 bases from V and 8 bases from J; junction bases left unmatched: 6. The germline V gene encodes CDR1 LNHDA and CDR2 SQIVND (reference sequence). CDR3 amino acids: CASSSRTGVEKLFF. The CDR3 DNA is TGTGCCAGTAGTTCTCGGACAGGGGTCGAAAAACTGTTTTTT.

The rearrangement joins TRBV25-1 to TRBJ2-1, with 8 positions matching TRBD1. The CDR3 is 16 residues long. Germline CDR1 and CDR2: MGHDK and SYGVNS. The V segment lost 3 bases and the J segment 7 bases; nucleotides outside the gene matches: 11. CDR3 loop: CASSEGQEFWGNEQFF. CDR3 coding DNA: TGTGCCAGCAGTGAGGGACAGGAGTTTTGGGGGAATGAGCAGTTCTTC.

In DNA, the CDR3 is TGTGCCAGCAGCTCATTAGAGGACATCCGCACAGATACGCAGTATTTT. This gives the protein CASSSLEDIRTDTQYF. V usage is TRBV7-9 and J usage is TRBJ2-3; D possibly corresponds to TRBD1 (5 bases). Trimming removed 4 bases at V and 1 base at J, with 15 bases between. The V gene's germline CDR1 is SEHNR and CDR2 FQNEAQ (reference sequence). The length of the CDR3 is 16 residues.

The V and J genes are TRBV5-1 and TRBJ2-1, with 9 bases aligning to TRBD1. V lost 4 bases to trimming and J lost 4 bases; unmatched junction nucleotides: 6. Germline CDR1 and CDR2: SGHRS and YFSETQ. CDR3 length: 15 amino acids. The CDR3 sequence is CASSLGDRAYNEQFF. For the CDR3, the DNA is TGCGCCAGCAGCCTGGGGGACAGGGCTTACAATGAGCAGTTCTTC.

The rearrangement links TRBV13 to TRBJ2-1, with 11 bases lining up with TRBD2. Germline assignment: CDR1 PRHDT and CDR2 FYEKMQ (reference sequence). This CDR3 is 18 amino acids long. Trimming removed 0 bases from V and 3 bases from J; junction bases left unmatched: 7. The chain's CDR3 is CASSLGLLAGGNYNEQFF. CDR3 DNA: TGTGCCAGCAGCTTAGGCCTCCTAGCGGGGGGCAACTACAATGAGCAGTTCTTC.

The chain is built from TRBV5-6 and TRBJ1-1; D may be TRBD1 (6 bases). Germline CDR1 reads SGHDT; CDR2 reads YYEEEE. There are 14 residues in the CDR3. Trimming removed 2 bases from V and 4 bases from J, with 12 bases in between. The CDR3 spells CASSFRGGSTEAFF. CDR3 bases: TGTGCCAGCAGCTTCAGGGGTGGGAGCACTGAAGCTTTCTTT.

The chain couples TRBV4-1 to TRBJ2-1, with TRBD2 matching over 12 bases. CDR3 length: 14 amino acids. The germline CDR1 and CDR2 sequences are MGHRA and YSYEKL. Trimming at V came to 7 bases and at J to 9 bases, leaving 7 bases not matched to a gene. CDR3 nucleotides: TGCGCCAGCATCCGACTAGCGGGAGTCGGTGAGCAGTTCTTC. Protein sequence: CASIRLAGVGEQFF.